Listed below are T cell receptor beta chains from one sample, sequenced in a study of cytomegalovirus exposure and HLA in healthy donors. The method was immunoSEQ multiplex PCR; TCRdb's version includes in-frame clones alone and lacks a portion of them. This table has 65,000 to 75,000 clones, around 96% appearing once. The sequencing input was PBMCs. These receptors originate from a woman between 18 and 29 years old in good health and CMV-seropositive. CDR3s include the opening cysteine and the closing phenylalanine or tryptophan.

v_gene | CDR3aa
TRBV29-1 | CSVDRTGMNTEAFF
TRBV12-2 | CASRSTDSFSYEQYF
TRBV19 | CASSITVNQPQHF
TRBV4-1 | CASSHAVPTSAYEQYF
TRBV27 | CASSGLDGPNEQFF
TRBV9 | CASSVDSGVYNEQFF
TRBV14 | CASSSPQRDEQFF
TRBV11-2 | CASSIKREGRLGEQYF
TRBV29-1 | CSVTPSLNTGELFF
TRBV5-1 | CASSFTQGAGVKSYEQYF
TRBV13 | CASSREQGASGNTIYF
TRBV7-2 | CASSSRDSTDTQYF
TRBV29-1 | CSVTGTSGRRDTQYF
TRBV28 | CASRQARGGYTF
TRBV11-3 | CASSLTPSANTGELFF
TRBV4-1 | CASSQFGGIRETQYF
TRBV7-9 | CASSLSGSSMGWPTGELFF
TRBV7-3 | CASSLTGGSPEQYF
TRBV29-1 | CSAGRQGLNTEAFF
TRBV7-2 | CASSLGLAGTDTQYF
TRBV7-8 | CASSLRQAPLDEQFF
TRBV27 | CASSSLEGNTIYF
TRBV9 | CASSVGGGSTDTQYF
TRBV2 | CASRLTSDTGELFF
TRBV19 | CASSIGPTDTQYF
TRBV30 | CAWSLTGNTEAFF
TRBV10-2 | CATRGHDPPHYEQYF
TRBV7-9 | CASSPSTGVNTEAFF
TRBV7-2 | CASSLAGGRTDTQYF
TRBV30 | CASSGRGFYGYTF
TRBV29-1 | CSVDQGTLYNEQFF
TRBV7-9 | CASSLDSQNTEAFF
TRBV2 | CASSEGVQETQYF
TRBV5-4 | CASSLEVGLSTDTQYF
TRBV5-4 | CASSWGGVNQPQHF
TRBV7-3 | CASSSGTGSYNEQFF
TRBV7-2 | CASSSAGEPNNEQFF
TRBV4-1 | CASSQTGLSGNTIYF
TRBV9 | CASSQQGYNSPLHF
TRBV5-4 | CASSLDSSPYTDTQYF
TRBV18 | CASSPGGGSTDTQYF
TRBV6-5 | CASSHNRNTGELFF
TRBV10-3 | CAISVEDYEQYF
TRBV4-2 | CASSQDREKLFF
TRBV19 | CASSIASGGEYEQYF
TRBV5-1 | CASSLSGVGTDTQYF